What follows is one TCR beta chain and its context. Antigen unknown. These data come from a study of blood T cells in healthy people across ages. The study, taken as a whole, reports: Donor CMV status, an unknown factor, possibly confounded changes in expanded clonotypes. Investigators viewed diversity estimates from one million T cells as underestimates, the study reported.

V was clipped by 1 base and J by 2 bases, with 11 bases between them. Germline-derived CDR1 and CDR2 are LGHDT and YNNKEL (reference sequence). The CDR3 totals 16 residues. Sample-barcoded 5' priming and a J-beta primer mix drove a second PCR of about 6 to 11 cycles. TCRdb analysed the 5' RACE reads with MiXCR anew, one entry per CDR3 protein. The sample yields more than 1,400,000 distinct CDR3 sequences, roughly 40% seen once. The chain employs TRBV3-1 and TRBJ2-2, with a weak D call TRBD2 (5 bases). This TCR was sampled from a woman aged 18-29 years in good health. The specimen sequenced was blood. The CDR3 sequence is CASSQGGSYNTGELFF. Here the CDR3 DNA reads TGTGCCAGCAGCCAAGGTGGGAGTTATAACACCGGGGAGCTGTTTTTT.